This T cell receptor beta chain was observed in a study of molecular identifiers for immune sequencing clone quantification. TCRdb re-derived calls from the PCR reads in MiXCR, one entry per CDR3 protein. The sample has around 480,000 distinct CDR3 sequences, roughly a fifth seen once; the top ten hold approximately 0.8%. Input for naive CD8 libraries was about 17,000 to 1,100,000 sorted cells; the RNA fraction used was 10%, 30% or 50%. A CD8+CD4-CCR7+CD45RA+ gate was used to sort naive CD8 T cells. This clonotype was observed a few times. Its antigen remains unknown. Study results and limitations: Sharing of a barcode by identical TCR molecules could cause highly expanded clone sizes to be underestimated.

The receptor was derived from a human donor in good health. Some libraries in this study had Jurkat cell RNA spiked in. The material sequenced was naive CD8+ T cells from blood, with Jurkat cell RNA spiked in. Documented subset: FACS-sorted CD8+CD4-CCR7+CD45RA+ naive T cells.

DNA for the CDR3: TGCAGCGTTGGGGGAGCGGGAGGAAGGGAGACCCAGTACTTC. It yields the protein CSVGGAGGRETQYF. The genes are TRBV29-1 and TRBJ2-5, with 9 bases matching TRBD2. The CDR3 has 14 amino acids. V trimming: 4 bases; J trimming: 5 bases; junction bases outside the gene matches: 8. The germline V gene encodes CDR1 SQVTM and CDR2 ANQGSEA.